This TCR beta chain was sequenced during a study of T cell responses to AZD1222 COVID-19 vaccine. Study outcomes and limitations: Increased Spike-specific TCR breadth and depth were observed after two AZD1222 doses.

Method: immunoSEQ multiplex PCR; TCRdb's copy keeps in-frame clones and lacks some. The data hold around 150,000 clones, with roughly 90% observed a single time. In regard to this clone: Its antigen remains unidentified.

The starting material was peripheral blood, obtained 28 days after the second AZD1222 dose. The receptor's source is an adult who received the AZD1222 COVID-19 vaccine.

This CDR3 is CASSLVDQIYEQYF. In DNA, the CDR3 is TGTGCCAGCAGCCTGGTGGACCAGATCTACGAGCAGTACTTC. The V and J genes are TRBV4-2 and TRBJ2-7; D is unresolved. The length of the CDR3 is 14 residues. V was clipped by 4 bases and J by 3 bases, with 13 bases between them. CDR1 LGHNA and CDR2 YNFKEQ come from the germline V gene.